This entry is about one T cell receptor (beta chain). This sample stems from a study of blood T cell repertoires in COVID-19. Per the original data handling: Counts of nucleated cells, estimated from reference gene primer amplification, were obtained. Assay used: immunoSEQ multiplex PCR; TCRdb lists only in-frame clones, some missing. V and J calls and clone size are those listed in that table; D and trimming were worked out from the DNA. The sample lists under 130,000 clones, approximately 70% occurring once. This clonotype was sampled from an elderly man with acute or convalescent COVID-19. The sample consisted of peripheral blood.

The chain's CDR3 is CASALEVQETQYF. The CDR3 region has the DNA TGCGCCAGCGCGTTAGAGGTCCAAGAGACCCAGTACTTC. The chain joins TRBV5-1 to TRBJ2-5; D call uncertain. CDR3 size: 13 residues. Germline V gene lookup returns CDR1 SGHRS and CDR2 YFSETQ. The V end was cut by 7 bases, the J end by 1 base, with 11 bases between.